The 32 T cell receptor beta chains given below trace back to one sample, sequenced in a study of OX40 agonist ivuxolimab in advanced cancers. Profiled with immunoSEQ multiplex PCR; TCRdb holds only in-frame clones, not every one. Of 20,000 or so clones listed, 83% were seen once; the top ten hold more than 15%. Sequencing was performed on CD4+ or CD8+ T cells sorted from blood, taken in a trial of the OX40 agonist ivuxolimab. Receptor source: an adult with an advanced solid tumor such as melanoma, head and neck, liver or kidney cancer.

The chain has TRBV30 and TRBJ2-2, with D maybe TRBD1 (5 bases). Germline values: CDR1 GTSNPN, CDR2 SVGIG (reference sequence). There are 13 residues in the CDR3. V dropped 0 bases and J dropped 7 bases, with 9 bases sitting between them. For the CDR3, the DNA is TGTGCCTGGAGTGTCTTGGACAACGGGGAGCTGTTTTTT. It specifies CAWSVLDNGELFF. The full variable domain, its missing parts supplied by reference TRBV30 and TRBJ2-2, is SQTIHQWPATLVQPVGSPLSLECTVEGTSNPNLYWYRQAAGRGLQLLFYSVGIGQISSEVPQNLSASRPQDRQFILSSKKLLLSDSGFYLCAWSVLDNGELFFGEGSRLTVL.

This clone came up a few times. The rearrangement uses TRBV5-4 and TRBJ2-7; 12 bases map to TRBD2. Germline-derived CDR1 and CDR2 are SGHNT and YYREEE (reference sequence). The V gene end was trimmed by 2 bases and the J gene end by 0 bases; junction bases not matched to a gene: 6. CDR3 length: 17 amino acids. The CDR3 sequence: CASSFTSGGTPSYEQYF. The CDR3 bases are TGTGCCAGCAGCTTTACTAGCGGGGGGACACCCTCCTACGAGCAGTACTTC.

The chain carries TRBV11-1 and TRBJ2-1; 14 positions match TRBD2. Trimming removed 2 bases from V and 5 bases from J; junction bases left unmatched: 8. CDR1 and CDR2 from the germline V gene are SGHAT and FQDESV (reference sequence). CDR3 size: 18 residues. Here the CDR3 reads CASSLRAGTSGRNNEQFF. The CDR3 region has the DNA TGTGCCAGCAGCTTACGCGCCGGGACTAGCGGGAGAAACAATGAGCAGTTCTTC.

This rearrangement joins TRBV18 to TRBJ2-3; possibly TRBD1 for D (5 bases). V lost 0 bases and J lost 6, with 10 bases in between. Looked up from germline, CDR1 is KGHSH and CDR2 is LQKENI. The CDR3 is made up of 14 amino acids. This chain's CDR3 is CASSPPQGRDTQYF. As DNA, the CDR3 is TGTGCCAGCTCACCACCTCAGGGTAGGGATACGCAGTATTTT.

V is TRBV14 and J is TRBJ2-7, with a possible D match to TRBD2 (6 bases). This CDR3 comprises 14 residues. Germline V gene sequence: CDR1 SGHDN, CDR2 FVKESK. Trimming left V 2 bases short and J 7 bases short, with 15 bases between. This chain's CDR3 is CASSQSRRVGEQYF. The CDR3 DNA reads TGTGCCAGCAGCCAATCCCGGAGGGTAGGAGAGCAGTACTTC.

V is TRBV4-1 and J is TRBJ1-1; D ambiguous. This CDR3 spans 13 amino acids. Trimming pared 8 bases from V and 4 bases from J, leaving 14 bases between. Germline V gene lookup returns CDR1 MGHRA and CDR2 YSYEKL. The CDR3 protein is CASVGWAATEAFF. The CDR3 DNA reads as TGCGCCAGCGTGGGGTGGGCAGCCACTGAAGCTTTCTTT.

The V and J genes are TRBV13 and TRBJ2-1, with D perhaps TRBD1 (5 bases). This CDR3 spans 12 amino acids. V was pared by 3 bases and J by 7 bases, with 7 bases between. Germline V lookup: CDR1 PRHDT, CDR2 FYEKMQ (reference sequence). The CDR3 spells CASSLGQNEQFF. DNA of the CDR3: TGTGCCAGCAGCTTGGGGCAGAATGAGCAGTTCTTC.

V gene TRBV7-9 combines with J gene TRBJ2-7; a possible D gene is TRBD1 (6 bases). Between the trimmed V and J ends, which lost 1 base and 5 bases, there was a span of 18 bases. Per the germline V gene, CDR1 is SEHNR and CDR2 is FQNEAQ (reference sequence). The CDR3 length is 16 residues. CDR3 region: CASSLEAPKRGNEQYF. The CDR3 region has the DNA TGTGCCAGCAGCTTAGAGGCCCCGAAGAGGGGGAACGAGCAGTACTTC. The variable domain in full, completed from reference TRBV7-9 and TRBJ2-7, reads DTGVSQNPRHKITKRGQNVTFRCDPISEHNRLYWYRQTLGQGPEFLTYFQNEAQLEKSRLLSDRFSAERPKGSFSTLEIQRTEQGDSAMYLCASSLEAPKRGNEQYFGPGTRLTVT.

The chain is built from TRBV7-9 and TRBJ2-1; the D is unclear. Germline values: CDR1 SEHNR, CDR2 FQNEAQ (reference sequence). This CDR3 has 12 residues. V lost 10 bases and J 6 bases, leaving 13 bases between the germline ends. The CDR3 protein is CATGGVGNEQFF. CDR3 nucleotides: TGTGCCACCGGTGGGGTTGGCAATGAGCAGTTCTTC.

The genes are TRBV5-1 and TRBJ2-2; 13 nucleotides align to TRBD2. Germline CDR1 is SGHRS and CDR2 is YFSETQ. CDR3 length equals 18 residues. V was clipped by 4 bases and J by 7 bases; unmatched bases: 13. The CDR3 sequence: CASSPGTSGNNIGGELFF. Written as DNA, the CDR3 is TGCGCCAGCAGCCCAGGGACTAGCGGGAATAACATAGGCGGGGAGCTGTTTTTT.

The chain has TRBV29-1 and TRBJ2-2; no definite D call. CDR1 is SQVTM, CDR2 ANQGSEA, per germline. The CDR3 sequence is 15 residues long. The ends were cut back, 4 bases at V and 0 bases at J, with 12 bases in the middle. For the CDR3, the DNA is TGCAGCGTTGTGGGAACAGAGTCGAACACCGGGGAGCTGTTTTTT. This sequence encodes CSVVGTESNTGELFF.

The rearrangement joins TRBV11-2 to TRBJ2-3; TRBD2 matches at 7 bases. After removal of 1 base from V and 5 bases from J, the junction contained 12 bases not matched to a gene. CDR1 and CDR2 from the germline V gene are SGHAT and FQNNGV. The CDR3 length is 17 residues. The CDR3: CASSLGILAGVEDTQYF. The CDR3 DNA reads as TGTGCCAGCAGCTTAGGGATCCTCGCGGGAGTAGAAGATACGCAGTATTTT.

The chain is built from TRBV4-2 and TRBJ2-1; 7 bases are shared with TRBD2. J gave up 8 bases and V 0 bases, and 7 bases lay outside the gene matches. The CDR3 length is 15 residues. Germline loops: CDR1 LGHNA, CDR2 YNFKEQ. CDR3 protein: CASSQEASGSDEQFF. CDR3 in DNA: TGTGCCAGCAGCCAAGAGGCTAGCGGTAGTGATGAGCAGTTCTTC.

This clone was counted a few times. The chain combines TRBV6-5 with TRBJ1-3; TRBD1 is a possible D gene (6 bases). Germline CDR1 reads MNHEY; CDR2 reads SVGAGI. Trimming left V 7 bases short and J 1 base short, with 14 bases between. CDR3 length: 15 amino acids. This CDR3 is CASKRQAGSGNTIYF. The DNA of the CDR3 is TGTGCCAGCAAGAGACAGGCGGGGTCTGGAAACACCATATATTTT.

The chain has TRBV5-5 and TRBJ2-7; maybe TRBD2 (5 bases). This CDR3 spans 10 amino acids. Per the germline V gene, CDR1 is SGHKS and CDR2 is YYEKEE (reference sequence). The ends were cut back, 7 bases at V and 3 bases at J, with 5 bases in the middle. In DNA form, the CDR3 reads TGTGCCAGCGCGGGCTACGAGCAGTACTTC. Translating it yields CASAGYEQYF.

V gene TRBV4-1 combines with J gene TRBJ2-7; D could derive from TRBD1 or TRBD2 (5 bases each). Germline CDR1 reads MGHRA; CDR2 reads YSYEKL. CDR3 length: 17 residues. V was shortened by 3 bases and J by 5 bases, with 23 bases between the two germline ends. The CDR3 spells CASSHPLRGASMDEQYF. The CDR3 DNA sequence: TGCGCCAGCAGCCATCCCCTCCGAGGGGCCTCCATGGACGAGCAGTACTTC.

The V call is TRBV5-5, the J call TRBJ2-3, with 11 positions matching TRBD1. The CDR3 spans 17 residues. CDR1 and CDR2 (germline): SGHKS, YYEKEE (reference sequence). Trimming cost V 4 bases and J 2 bases; bases outside gene matches: 9. Written as DNA, the CDR3 is TGTGCCAGCAGCCCCCCCCGGGACAGGGGGGACACAGATACGCAGTATTTT. Its protein product is CASSPPRDRGDTDTQYF.

The chain uses TRBV27 and TRBJ1-2; 10 nucleotides agree with TRBD1. Germline V gene sequence: CDR1 MNHEY, CDR2 SMNVEV (reference sequence). There are 14 residues in the CDR3. J gave up 7 bases and V 7 bases, and 9 bases lay outside the gene matches. The DNA for the CDR3 is TGTGCCAGCACCAGTTGGACAGGGGGAGTTGGCTACACCTTC. This gives the protein CASTSWTGGVGYTF.

The V call is TRBV9, the J call TRBJ1-1, with a weak D call TRBD1 (6 bases). The germline V gene encodes CDR1 SGDLS and CDR2 YYNGEE. V lost 0 bases to trimming and J lost 11 bases, with 14 bases between them. The CDR3 is 13 residues long. The CDR3 here is CASSVAQQGWAFF. Here the CDR3 DNA reads TGTGCCAGCAGCGTAGCCCAGCAGGGGTGGGCTTTCTTT.

This clone has more than one count but fewer than ten. The chain carries TRBV7-8 and TRBJ1-4; 8 positions match TRBD1. V trimming: 5 bases; J trimming: 8 bases; junction bases outside the gene matches: 10. Germline V gives CDR1 SGHVS, CDR2 FQNEAQ. This CDR3 is built from 15 residues. The CDR3 here is CASSPGVGTGEKLFF. As DNA, the CDR3 is TGTGCCAGCAGCCCGGGCGTGGGGACAGGCGAAAAACTGTTTTTT.

CDR3 nucleotides: TGCGCCAGCAGCCAAGATTGGGGGCCCGGCTATGGCTACACCTTC. It specifies CASSQDWGPGYGYTF. The genes are TRBV4-1 and TRBJ1-2; tentatively, D is TRBD1 (6 bases). This CDR3 is 15 amino acids long. V lost 0 bases and J lost 4, with 12 bases in between. Looked up from germline, CDR1 is MGHRA and CDR2 is YSYEKL.

The V call is TRBV20-1, the J call TRBJ1-1, with D perhaps matching TRBD1 (5 bases). Germline-derived CDR1 and CDR2 are DFQATT and SNEGSKA (reference sequence). CDR3 size: 11 residues. Trimming stripped 6 bases from V and 2 bases from J, with 7 bases between. The CDR3 protein is CSAGVNTEAFF. DNA for the CDR3: TGCAGTGCGGGGGTCAACACTGAAGCTTTCTTT.

The rearrangement joins TRBV27 to TRBJ1-2; D perhaps matches TRBD1 (6 bases). This CDR3 contains 12 residues. The germline V gene encodes CDR1 MNHEY and CDR2 SMNVEV (reference sequence). Trimming shortened V by 8 bases and J by 6 bases, and 13 bases separated the two germline ends. CDR3 loop: CASSRGADGYTF. CDR3 nucleotide sequence: TGTGCCAGCTCGCGGGGGGCAGATGGCTACACCTTC.

The chain links TRBV18 to TRBJ2-1; TRBD2 matches at 13 bases. V lost 2 bases to trimming and J lost 4 bases; unmatched junction nucleotides: 2. The CDR3 has 16 residues. Germline lookup yields CDR1 KGHSH and CDR2 LQKENI. The DNA of the CDR3 is TGTGCCAGCTCACCAGAACTAGCGGGGGGGTACAATGAGCAGTTCTTC. Amino acid sequence: CASSPELAGGYNEQFF.

This clone is deemed medium-sized. This chain connects TRBV7-6 to TRBJ2-7; TRBD1 or TRBD2 may be the D gene (6 bases each). The CDR3 extends over 13 amino acids. CDR1 is SGHVS, CDR2 FNYEAQ, per germline. V shed 8 bases and J shed 8 bases, with 19 bases lying between them. This chain's CDR3 is CASSSRRGGQQYF. The CDR3 bases are TGTGCCAGCTCCTCCCGCAGGGGAGGTCAGCAGTACTTC.

V and J are TRBV5-1 and TRBJ2-1; possible D gene TRBD1, 6 bases. The CDR3 extends over 11 amino acids. The V end lost 4 bases, the J end lost 8 bases, and 7 bases lay between the germline ends. The germline V gene encodes CDR1 SGHRS and CDR2 YFSETQ. This CDR3 is CASSPGDEQFF. The CDR3 DNA is TGCGCCAGCAGCCCAGGGGATGAGCAGTTCTTC.

J is TRBJ2-5 and V is TRBV9; 9 nucleotides line up with TRBD2. The better agreement between TRBJ2-7 and the DNA end casts doubt on the J call. CDR1 is SGDLS and CDR2 is YYNGEE in the germline V gene. CDR3 length: 16 residues. The CDR3 loop is CASSVLAGARSYEQYF. The CDR3 DNA is TGTGCCAGCAGCGTATTAGCGGGAGCCCGGTCCTACGAGCAGTACTTC.

The gene calls are TRBV4-1 and TRBJ2-7; 9 nucleotides agree with TRBD1. The CDR3 loop spans 17 amino acids. The V and J ends lost 3 bases and 0 bases, in that order; junction bases with no gene match: 9. CDR1 is MGHRA, CDR2 YSYEKL, per germline. In nucleotides, the CDR3 is TGCGCCAGCAGCCAGAAACAGGGGGCTTCCATCTCCTACGAGCAGTACTTC. Protein product: CASSQKQGASISYEQYF.

The chain recombines TRBV11-1 with TRBJ2-7, with 7 nucleotides matching TRBD1. Germline trimming cut 0 bases from V and 5 bases from J; bases unmatched to any gene: 7. The CDR3 has 15 amino acids. Germline CDR1 is SGHAT and CDR2 is FQDESV (reference sequence). The CDR3 region has the DNA TGTGCCAGCAGCTTAGCGGACAGGAGTCTAGACGAGCAGTACTTC. Protein: CASSLADRSLDEQYF.

By sample fraction, this clone is large. One junction end does not reproduce the germline sequence, and a read error may be involved. The J gene is TRBJ2-2, the V gene TRBV19, with 8 bases aligning to TRBD1. CDR1 is LNHDA and CDR2 is SQIVND in the germline V gene (reference sequence). CDR3 size: 15 residues. CDR3 protein: CASTIGTGNTGELFF. The CDR3, as DNA: TGTGCCAGTACTATAGGGACAGGGAACACCGGGGAGCTGTTTTTT. The full variable domain, rest sourced from reference TRBV19 and TRBJ2-2, is DGGITQSPKYLFRKEGQNVTLSCEQNLNHDAMYWYRQDPGQGLRLIYYSQIVNDFQKGDIAEGYSVSREKKESFPLTVTSAQKNPTAFYLCASTIGTGNTGELFFGEGSRLTVL.

In this sample, this clone turned up once. V is TRBV18 and J is TRBJ2-7; D possibly uses TRBD1 or TRBD2 (5 bases each). Germline V gene lookup returns CDR1 KGHSH and CDR2 LQKENI. There are 14 residues in the CDR3. V lost 4 bases to trimming and J lost 0 bases, with 10 bases between them. This chain's CDR3 is CASSLGTGSYEQYF. In nucleotides, the CDR3 is TGTGCCAGCTCACTCGGGACCGGCTCCTACGAGCAGTACTTC.

The chain links TRBV10-3 to TRBJ2-6; perhaps TRBD2 as D (5 bases). The V end was cut by 5 bases, the J end by 1 base, with 12 bases between. There are 16 residues in the CDR3. Germline assignment: CDR1 ENHRY and CDR2 SYGVKD. The CDR3 DNA is TGTGCCATCAGTCGGGGTCGGGAATCTGGGGCCAACGTCCTGACTTTC. This sequence encodes CAISRGRESGANVLTF.